Listed below are T cell receptor beta chains from one sample, sequenced in a study of cytomegalovirus exposure and HLA in healthy donors. Sequenced by immunoSEQ multiplex PCR; TCRdb stores in-frame clones only, minus some. Among 150,000 or so clones listed, around 78% were seen once. The sample taken for sequencing was PBMCs. The source is a female donor in good health and CMV-seronegative. The CDR3 runs from the conserved cysteine through the conserved F or W. The D gene is left open where the match is weak. Only some rows state a clone size, as once, few, many or a class for expanded clones.

D gene: TRBD1
CDR3 length: 15
clone size: -
J gene: TRBJ2-7
V gene: TRBV6-1
CDR3 DNA: TGTGCCAGCAGGGGAACGGGACAGGGGTTCTACGAGCAGTACTTC
CDR3 protein: CASRGTGQGFYEQYF

D gene: -
CDR3 length: 11
clone size: -
J gene: TRBJ2-7
V gene: TRBV7-2
CDR3 DNA: TGTGCCAGCAGCCGAACCTACGAGCAGTACTTC
CDR3 protein: CASSRTYEQYF

D gene: -
CDR3 length: 14
clone size: -
J gene: TRBJ2-4
V gene: TRBV2
CDR3 DNA: TGTGCCAGCAGCGTCCGACAGGCCAAAAACAGTCAGTACTTC
CDR3 protein: CASSVRQAKNSQYF

D gene: -
CDR3 length: 12
clone size: once
J gene: TRBJ1-1
V gene: TRBV6-6
CDR3 DNA: TGTGCCAGCAGTGGCGGGAACACTGAAGCTTTCTTT
CDR3 protein: CASSGGNTEAFF

D gene: -
CDR3 length: 16
clone size: few
J gene: TRBJ1-4
V gene: TRBV7-2
CDR3 DNA: TGTGCCAGCAGCTTAGCTGGGGCAGGGATGAGTGAAAAACTGTTTTTT
CDR3 protein: CASSLAGAGMSEKLFF

D gene: -
CDR3 length: 13
clone size: once
J gene: TRBJ1-4
V gene: TRBV6-6
CDR3 DNA: TGTGCCAGCAGGGGAGGACTGGAAGAAAAACTGTTTTTT
CDR3 protein: CASRGGLEEKLFF

D gene: -
CDR3 length: 14
clone size: -
J gene: TRBJ2-1
V gene: TRBV4-3
CDR3 DNA: TGCGCCAGCAGCCAAGATAGGGCAGGGCTTGAGCAGTTCTTC
CDR3 protein: CASSQDRAGLEQFF

D gene: -
CDR3 length: 15
clone size: -
J gene: TRBJ1-2
V gene: TRBV7-8
CDR3 DNA: TGTGCCAGCAGCTTAGCATTTTCGACAGGCTATGGCTACACCTTC
CDR3 protein: CASSLAFSTGYGYTF

D gene: TRBD2
CDR3 length: 16
clone size: -
J gene: TRBJ2-7
V gene: TRBV4-2
CDR3 DNA: TGTGCCAGCAGCCAGGAGGGACTAGCGGGAGTGTACGAGCAGTACTTC
CDR3 protein: CASSQEGLAGVYEQYF

D gene: TRBD2
CDR3 length: 17
clone size: -
J gene: TRBJ2-3
V gene: TRBV2
CDR3 DNA: TGTGCCACCTCTCGTGACTTACTAGCGGGGACCACAGATACGCAGTATTTT
CDR3 protein: CATSRDLLAGTTDTQYF

D gene: -
CDR3 length: 16
clone size: few
J gene: TRBJ1-1
V gene: TRBV7-2
CDR3 DNA: TGTGCCAGCAGCTTAGGGCTGGGGGGAGTGGGCACTGAAGCTTTCTTT
CDR3 protein: CASSLGLGGVGTEAFF

D gene: -
CDR3 length: 16
clone size: -
J gene: TRBJ2-7
V gene: TRBV21-1
CDR3 DNA: TGTGCCAGCAGCAAAGAGGGGGGAGGGGGGGACTACGAGCAGTACTTC
CDR3 protein: CASSKEGGGGDYEQYF

D gene: -
CDR3 length: 13
clone size: few
J gene: TRBJ2-5
V gene: TRBV4-3
CDR3 DNA: TGCGCCAGCAGCCTCCGGTTACAAGAGACCCAGTACTTC
CDR3 protein: CASSLRLQETQYF

D gene: TRBD2
CDR3 length: 14
clone size: -
J gene: TRBJ2-5
V gene: TRBV9
CDR3 DNA: TGTGCCAGCAGCGCCCTTTCGGGGGGAGAGACCCAGTACTTC
CDR3 protein: CASSALSGGETQYF

D gene: -
CDR3 length: 15
clone size: once
J gene: TRBJ1-1
V gene: TRBV4-3
CDR3 DNA: TGCGCCAGCAGCCGATCACAGGAAATGAACACTGAAGCTTTCTTT
CDR3 protein: CASSRSQEMNTEAFF

D gene: -
CDR3 length: 17
clone size: -
J gene: TRBJ1-5
V gene: TRBV4-2
CDR3 DNA: TGTGCCAGCAGCCAAGAAACAGGGAGATATAGCAATCAGCCCCAGCATTTT
CDR3 protein: CASSQETGRYSNQPQHF

D gene: -
CDR3 length: 15
clone size: -
J gene: TRBJ1-4
V gene: TRBV28
CDR3 DNA: TGTGCCAGCAGAAGACAGCCAGCAACTAATGAAAAACTGTTTTTT
CDR3 protein: CASRRQPATNEKLFF

D gene: TRBD1
CDR3 length: 11
clone size: few
J gene: TRBJ2-1
V gene: TRBV29-1
CDR3 DNA: TGCAGCATCGACAGGGGCAATGAGCAGTTCTTC
CDR3 protein: CSIDRGNEQFF

D gene: -
CDR3 length: 15
clone size: -
J gene: TRBJ2-2
V gene: TRBV29-1
CDR3 DNA: TGCAGCGTTTGGGGAGGCGGCGCGAACACCGGGGAGCTGTTTTTT
CDR3 protein: CSVWGGGANTGELFF

D gene: -
CDR3 length: 12
clone size: -
J gene: TRBJ2-2
V gene: TRBV5-1
CDR3 DNA: TGCGCCAGCACTCTGCAGGGCGGGGAGCTGTTTTTT
CDR3 protein: CASTLQGGELFF

D gene: TRBD1
CDR3 length: 19
clone size: -
J gene: TRBJ1-5
V gene: TRBV27
CDR3 DNA: TGTGCCAGCAGCCGCCAGGGGACAGGGGTTCGGGAGAGCAATCAGCCCCAGCATTTT
CDR3 protein: CASSRQGTGVRESNQPQHF

D gene: -
CDR3 length: 13
clone size: -
J gene: TRBJ2-5
V gene: TRBV7-9
CDR3 DNA: TGTGCCAGCAGCGCCGACATCCAAGAGACCCAGTACTTC
CDR3 protein: CASSADIQETQYF

D gene: -
CDR3 length: 15
clone size: -
J gene: TRBJ1-3
V gene: TRBV9
CDR3 DNA: TGTGCCAGCAGCGTAGGTCCAGGGTGGGGAAACACCATATATTTT
CDR3 protein: CASSVGPGWGNTIYF

D gene: -
CDR3 length: 15
clone size: -
J gene: TRBJ1-6
V gene: TRBV19
CDR3 DNA: TGTGCCAGTAGTTCTCAAATTGGTAGCAATTCACCCCTCCACTTT
CDR3 protein: CASSSQIGSNSPLHF

D gene: TRBD1
CDR3 length: 13
clone size: -
J gene: TRBJ2-1
V gene: TRBV19
CDR3 DNA: TGTGCCAGTACGCACAGGGGGCTTGGTGAGCAGTTCTTC
CDR3 protein: CASTHRGLGEQFF

D gene: -
CDR3 length: 14
clone size: few
J gene: TRBJ2-7
V gene: TRBV15
CDR3 DNA: TGTGCCACCAGCAGAGATATAGCTCCTGACGAGCAGTACTTC
CDR3 protein: CATSRDIAPDEQYF

D gene: -
CDR3 length: 17
clone size: once
J gene: TRBJ1-4
V gene: TRBV27
CDR3 DNA: TGTGCCAGCAGTGCAATCGTAAACAGGCCGGAGGGGGAAAAACTGTTTTTT
CDR3 protein: CASSAIVNRPEGEKLFF

D gene: -
CDR3 length: 12
clone size: -
J gene: TRBJ1-1
V gene: TRBV21-1
CDR3 DNA: TGTGCCAGCGGGCTCCCCGAGACGGCGACTTTCTTT
CDR3 protein: CASGLPETATFF

D gene: -
CDR3 length: 14
clone size: few
J gene: TRBJ2-7
V gene: TRBV6-1
CDR3 DNA: TGTGCCAGCAGTGCCCAAGGAGGAGGAGGCGAGCAGTACTTC
CDR3 protein: CASSAQGGGGEQYF

D gene: -
CDR3 length: 14
clone size: -
J gene: TRBJ1-1
V gene: TRBV5-8
CDR3 DNA: TGTGCCAGCAGCTTGGGAGGGCGCGCAGCCAGCGCGATCTTT
CDR3 protein: CASSLGGRAASAIF

D gene: TRBD1
CDR3 length: 16
clone size: -
J gene: TRBJ2-6
V gene: TRBV19
CDR3 DNA: TGTGCCAGTAGTATGGACAGGGGGACTGGGGCCAACGTCCTGACTTTC
CDR3 protein: CASSMDRGTGANVLTF

D gene: -
CDR3 length: 14
clone size: -
J gene: TRBJ1-1
V gene: TRBV30
CDR3 DNA: TGTGCCTGGAGTAGCGGACTCATGAAGACTGAAGCTTTCTTT
CDR3 protein: CAWSSGLMKTEAFF

D gene: -
CDR3 length: 14
clone size: -
J gene: TRBJ2-2
V gene: TRBV4-3
CDR3 DNA: TGCGCCAGCAGCCAAGAGGGGGGACCCGGGGAGCTGTTTTTT
CDR3 protein: CASSQEGGPGELFF

D gene: TRBD1
CDR3 length: 15
clone size: -
J gene: TRBJ2-7
V gene: TRBV9
CDR3 DNA: TGTGCCAGCAGCGTAGGACAGGGGCTATCCTACGAGCAGTACTTC
CDR3 protein: CASSVGQGLSYEQYF

D gene: -
CDR3 length: 15
clone size: once
J gene: TRBJ1-6
V gene: TRBV6-1
CDR3 DNA: TGTGCCAGCAGTGAAGCTGAGGGAAGGGGGTCACCCCTCCACTTT
CDR3 protein: CASSEAEGRGSPLHF

D gene: TRBD2
CDR3 length: 15
clone size: -
J gene: TRBJ2-5
V gene: TRBV4-1
CDR3 DNA: TGCGCCAGCAGACTTTCCCCTAGCGGGTGGGAGACCCAGTACTTC
CDR3 protein: CASRLSPSGWETQYF

D gene: -
CDR3 length: 14
clone size: -
J gene: TRBJ2-1
V gene: TRBV9
CDR3 DNA: TGTGCCAGCTCCGGAGGGAACTCCTACAATGAGCAGTTCTTC
CDR3 protein: CASSGGNSYNEQFF

D gene: -
CDR3 length: 14
clone size: once
J gene: TRBJ2-1
V gene: TRBV5-1
CDR3 DNA: TGCGCCAGCAGCTTGGTGGTCGGGGTCAATGAGCAGTTCTTC
CDR3 protein: CASSLVVGVNEQFF

D gene: -
CDR3 length: 13
clone size: -
J gene: TRBJ2-7
V gene: TRBV27
CDR3 DNA: TGTGCCAGCAGAAAAACGAGCTCCTACGAGCAGTACTTC
CDR3 protein: CASRKTSSYEQYF

D gene: TRBD1
CDR3 length: 15
clone size: -
J gene: TRBJ2-7
V gene: TRBV5-1
CDR3 DNA: TGCGCCAGCAGCTCCCCCTCGGACAGGACCTACGAGCAGTACTTC
CDR3 protein: CASSSPSDRTYEQYF

D gene: TRBD2
CDR3 length: 16
clone size: -
J gene: TRBJ2-3
V gene: TRBV9
CDR3 DNA: TGTGCCAGCAGCGTAGGACTAGCGGGGTACACAGATACGCAGTATTTT
CDR3 protein: CASSVGLAGYTDTQYF

D gene: -
CDR3 length: 14
clone size: -
J gene: TRBJ1-3
V gene: TRBV11-2
CDR3 DNA: TGTGCCAGCAGCCCCCCGGGCTCTGGAAACACCATATATTTT
CDR3 protein: CASSPPGSGNTIYF

D gene: TRBD2
CDR3 length: 18
clone size: -
J gene: TRBJ2-7
V gene: TRBV7-8
CDR3 DNA: TGTGCCAGCAGCAAACGAGGGCTAGCGGGGGTTTCTACTACCGAGCAGTACTTC
CDR3 protein: CASSKRGLAGVSTTEQYF

D gene: TRBD1
CDR3 length: 15
clone size: -
J gene: TRBJ2-2
V gene: TRBV19
CDR3 DNA: TGTGCCAGTAGTATTGGACAGGTTGCCACCGGGGAGCTGTTTTTT
CDR3 protein: CASSIGQVATGELFF

D gene: TRBD1
CDR3 length: 14
clone size: -
J gene: TRBJ1-4
V gene: TRBV2
CDR3 DNA: TGTGCCAGCATCCAGGGGACAGCCAGTGAAAAACTGTTTTTT
CDR3 protein: CASIQGTASEKLFF

D gene: -
CDR3 length: 14
clone size: -
J gene: TRBJ1-2
V gene: TRBV4-3
CDR3 DNA: TGCGCCAGCAGCAGAAACGACAGCCCCTATGGCTACACCTTC
CDR3 protein: CASSRNDSPYGYTF